What follows are 23 T cell receptor beta chains derived from one specimen sequenced in a study of T cell responses to AZD1222 COVID-19 vaccine. TCRdb keeps only in-frame clones here, not all; method: immunoSEQ multiplex PCR. The table has around 100,000 clones, around 89% seen once. Here the sequenced sample was peripheral blood, taken 28 days after the second AZD1222 dose. These receptors originate from an adult who received the AZD1222 COVID-19 vaccine.

The V call is TRBV6-5, the J call TRBJ1-1; no clear D gene. CDR3 length: 13 amino acids. Germline CDR1 MNHEY, CDR2 SVGAGI. Trimming took 2 bases from V and 8 from J, leaving 12 bases between them. CDR3 bases: TGTGCCAGCAGTTACCTAAAGGGCTCAGAAGCTTTCTTT. This encodes CASSYLKGSEAFF.

The chain couples TRBV19 to TRBJ2-7, with D perhaps TRBD1 (6 bases). Germline V gives CDR1 LNHDA, CDR2 SQIVND (reference sequence). This CDR3 is built from 14 residues. The V gene lost 8 bases and the J gene lost 7 bases, with 21 bases spanning the gap. CDR3 in amino acids: CASGQKPSIREQYF. CDR3 DNA sequence: TGTGCCAGTGGACAGAAACCCTCCATACGTGAGCAGTACTTC.

This clone has just one count. The chain couples TRBV28 to TRBJ1-5, with a possible D match to TRBD1 (5 bases). The germline CDR1 and CDR2 sequences are MDHEN and SYDVKM. V lost 6 bases and J 3 bases, leaving 12 bases between the germline ends. The CDR3 sequence is 14 residues long. CDR3 amino acids: CASSSYGHNQPQHF. DNA of the CDR3: TGTGCCAGCAGCTCTTACGGACACAATCAGCCCCAGCATTTT. The variable domain in full, with the rest retrieved from reference TRBV28 and TRBJ1-5, is DVKVTQSSRYLVKRTGEKVFLECVQDMDHENMFWYRQDPGLGLRLIYFSYDVKMKEKGDIPEGYSVSREKKERFSLILESASTNQTSMYLCASSSYGHNQPQHFGDGTRLSIL.

This clone has just one count. The chain uses TRBV28 and TRBJ2-7; 8 bases fit TRBD1. This CDR3 comprises 16 residues. V lost 1 base, J lost 2 bases, and 7 bases stayed unmatched. The V gene's germline CDR1 is MDHEN and CDR2 SYDVKM. As DNA, the CDR3 is TGTGCCAGCAGTTTATCAGGGGGCCCAATGCCCTACGAGCAGTACTTC. Protein product: CASSLSGGPMPYEQYF.

The chain is built from TRBV6-5 and TRBJ2-3; D could derive from TRBD1 or TRBD2 (5 bases each). This CDR3 contains 14 residues. Germline V gene sequence: CDR1 MNHEY, CDR2 SVGAGI. V lost 1 base and J lost 4, with 9 bases in between. In DNA form, the CDR3 reads TGTGCCAGCAGTTACTTCGGGGCCGCAGATACGCAGTATTTT. Translating gives CASSYFGAADTQYF.

The DNA of the CDR3 is TGTGCCAGCAGTTACCCACTAGGGGGTGAGCAGTTCTTC. Its translation is CASSYPLGGEQFF. This chain joins TRBV6-5 and TRBJ2-1; TRBD1 is a possible D gene (6 bases). Trimming shortened V by 2 bases and J by 9 bases, and 11 bases separated the two germline ends. CDR3 length: 13 residues. From germline, CDR1 is MNHEY and CDR2 SVGAGI.

The genes are TRBV7-2 and TRBJ1-4, with D possibly TRBD1 on 5 matching bases. V was trimmed by 5 bases and J by 5 bases, leaving 15 bases between them. The CDR3 length is 15 residues. Germline-derived CDR1 and CDR2 are SGHTA and FQGNSA. For the CDR3, the DNA is TGTGCCAGCAGCCTCCGGGACGGGGTCAATGAAAAACTGTTTTTT. Encoded protein: CASSLRDGVNEKLFF.

The chain has TRBV11-2 and TRBJ2-4, with 7 bases lining up with TRBD1. J lost 8 bases, V lost 5 bases, and 9 bases had no gene match. The length of the CDR3 is 14 residues. Germline loops: CDR1 SGHAT, CDR2 FQNNGV. The CDR3 nucleotides are TGTGCCAGCAGCGCCCGGGACAGAGGGGACATTCAGTACTTC. This encodes CASSARDRGDIQYF.

J is TRBJ2-1 and V is TRBV10-2, with TRBD1 matching over 10 bases. CDR3 length equals 15 residues. Germline values: CDR1 WSHSY, CDR2 SAAADI. Trimming cost V 7 bases and J 6 bases; bases outside gene matches: 9. The CDR3 spells CASTSGTGVGNEQFF. CDR3 nucleotides: TGCGCCAGCACCTCCGGGACAGGGGTTGGCAATGAGCAGTTCTTC.

The rearrangement links TRBV29-1 to TRBJ2-1, with D perhaps TRBD2 (6 bases). This CDR3 has 13 amino acids. CDR1 SQVTM and CDR2 ANQGSEA come from the germline V gene. V was trimmed by 3 bases and J by 8 bases, leaving 14 bases between them. The CDR3 DNA sequence: TGCAGCGTTGACTCGGGATCGGGGGATGAGCAGTTCTTC. This encodes CSVDSGSGDEQFF.

The chain combines TRBV14 with TRBJ1-2; D gene unclear. The germline CDR1 and CDR2 sequences are SGHDN and FVKESK. The CDR3 loop spans 15 amino acids. V was trimmed by 1 base and J by 0 bases, leaving 9 bases between them. The CDR3 nucleotides read TGTGCCAGCAGCCAAGGTTTCGGTCCTAACTATGGCTACACCTTC. The encoded protein is CASSQGFGPNYGYTF.

This chain connects TRBV11-3 to TRBJ2-7; D possibly corresponds to TRBD2 (5 bases). With 3 bases removed from V and 6 bases from J, the gap between germline ends came to 9 bases. The CDR3 length is 12 residues. The germline V gene encodes CDR1 SGHNT and CDR2 YENEEA. The CDR3 region has the DNA TGTGCCAGCAGCTTCGATCGGGGCGAGCAGTACTTC. Protein: CASSFDRGEQYF.

This clone appeared a single time. The chain carries TRBV6-1 and TRBJ2-7; TRBD1 matches 9 bases. The CDR3 is 19 residues long. From germline, CDR1 is MNHNS and CDR2 SASEGT. Trimming cost V 4 bases and J 2 bases; bases outside gene matches: 18. CDR3 DNA sequence: TGTGCCAGCAGTGTGAGGGCATCCCGGGGGGACAGGGCACCCTACGAGCAGTACTTC. It is translated as CASSVRASRGDRAPYEQYF.

This clone was counted between two and nine times. The V and J genes are TRBV5-4 and TRBJ2-7; a possible D gene is TRBD2 (5 bases). The length of the CDR3 is 14 residues. The V and J ends lost 4 bases and 6 bases respectively, with 17 bases between them. Germline V CDR1 and CDR2: SGHNT, YYREEE (reference sequence). The chain's CDR3 is CASSPWESGAEQYF. The DNA for the CDR3 is TGTGCCAGCAGCCCCTGGGAGTCGGGCGCCGAGCAGTACTTC.

This rearrangement joins TRBV7-7 to TRBJ2-1, with D perhaps matching TRBD2 (6 bases). Deletions cut 3 bases from V and 5 bases from J, with 8 bases between. Per the germline V gene, CDR1 is SSHAT and CDR2 is FNYEAQ (reference sequence). The CDR3 loop spans 13 amino acids. The CDR3 DNA reads TGTGCCAGCAGCTTCACGGGGGACAATGAGCAGTTCTTC. It translates to CASSFTGDNEQFF.

This clone was detected once. J is TRBJ1-4 and V is TRBV12-3 or TRBV12-4; no clear D gene. V lost 5 bases, J lost 5 bases, and 9 bases lay in between. CDR3 length: 13 residues. CDR3 residues: CASSTGLNEKLFF. CDR3 nucleotides: TGTGCCAGCAGTACCGGGCTAAATGAAAAACTGTTTTTT.

This clone has a handful of counts. V gene TRBV2 combines with J gene TRBJ1-5; D is uncertain. The CDR3 loop spans 13 amino acids. The V gene's germline CDR1 is SNHLY and CDR2 FYNNEI. V was pared by 3 bases and J by 11 bases, with 14 bases between. CDR3 in DNA: TGTGCCAGCAGTGAGTTCAACCAGTATGCCCAGCATTTT. The encoded protein is CASSEFNQYAQHF.

The chain recombines TRBV13 with TRBJ1-1; D may be TRBD1 (6 bases). CDR3 size: 11 residues. V lost 7 bases to trimming and J lost 7 bases, with 10 bases between them. Germline V gives CDR1 PRHDT, CDR2 FYEKMQ (reference sequence). The CDR3 nucleotides read TGTGCCAGCATCATAGGGGGTGAAGCTTTCTTT. Translation gives CASIIGGEAFF.

This rearrangement joins TRBV7-8 to TRBJ2-2; 7 bases match TRBD1. The V gene's germline CDR1 is SGHVS and CDR2 FQNEAQ. This CDR3 is 15 amino acids long. V lost 4 bases to trimming and J lost 4 bases; unmatched junction nucleotides: 6. In nucleotides, the CDR3 is TGTGCCAGCAGCTCCCTAGGGACAGTCACCGGGGAGCTGTTTTTT. Encoded protein: CASSSLGTVTGELFF.

The chain combines TRBV4-3 with TRBJ1-1, with a tentative D call TRBD1 (6 bases). Germline loops: CDR1 LGHNA, CDR2 YSLEER. The CDR3 extends over 14 amino acids. Trimming cost V 0 bases and J 4 bases, with 9 bases left between them. This CDR3 is CASSQEGAFTEAFF. CDR3 in DNA: TGCGCCAGCAGCCAAGAGGGGGCTTTCACTGAAGCTTTCTTT.

This clone showed up just once. The V call is TRBV7-3, the J call TRBJ2-3; 13 bases are a match to TRBD2. Germline values: CDR1 SGHTA, CDR2 FQGTGA. The CDR3 consists of 18 residues. The V and J ends lost 5 bases and 0 bases, in that order; junction bases with no gene match: 8. This chain's CDR3 is CASSLIPGLAGSTDTQYF. Here the CDR3 DNA reads TGTGCCAGCAGCCTGATCCCGGGACTAGCGGGGAGCACAGATACGCAGTATTTT.

This clone was detected once. The CDR3 region is CASSTQQGPYGYTF. CDR3 nucleotide sequence: TGTGCCAGCAGCACACAACAGGGACCCTATGGCTACACCTTC. The rearrangement joins TRBV6-2 or TRBV6-3 to TRBJ1-2; TRBD1 is a possible D gene (6 bases). With 6 bases removed from V and 4 bases from J, the gap between germline ends came to 15 bases. CDR3 length equals 14 residues. Germline values: CDR1 MNHEY, CDR2 SVGEGT.

The chain combines TRBV11-3 with TRBJ1-3; the D is unclear. Germline loops: CDR1 SGHNT, CDR2 YENEEA. The CDR3 has 13 amino acids. Trimming stripped 2 bases from V and 8 bases from J, with 10 bases between. The DNA of the CDR3 is TGTGCCAGCAGCTTACGTGAGACTGACACCATATATTTT. Translated, it gives CASSLRETDTIYF.